Each of the 20 T cell receptor beta chains below was sequenced from the same sample in a study of blood T cell repertoires in COVID-19. Data came from immunoSEQ multiplex PCR; TCRdb stores just in-frame clones and leaves some out. The table includes 120,000 to 150,000 clones, around 84% detected once. The sample was peripheral blood. The receptors come from a human donor with acute or convalescent COVID-19. The donor label of this sample is uncertain.

The chain combines TRBV15 with TRBJ1-5, with 9 bases fitting TRBD1. Germline V gene data show CDR1 as LNHNV and CDR2 as YYDKDF (reference sequence). The V and J ends lost 2 bases and 7 bases, in that order; junction bases with no gene match: 9. The CDR3 length is 16 residues. The CDR3 bases are TGTGCCACCAGCAGATCCATGGACAGGGGCGGCCAGCCCCAGCATTTT. Translating it yields CATSRSMDRGGQPQHF.

The chain has TRBV30 and TRBJ1-5; D remains unclear. CDR1 and CDR2 (germline): GTSNPN, SVGIG (reference sequence). The CDR3 is 14 residues long. Deletions cut 3 bases from V and 11 bases from J, with 20 bases between. CDR3 DNA: TGTGCCTGGAGCGGGAAACGGAAGGCTTCCGCCCAGCATTTT. It encodes CAWSGKRKASAQHF.

The chain recombines TRBV3-1 (or the pseudogene TRBV3-2) with TRBJ2-3, with 8 bases that match TRBD1. Germline CDR1 and CDR2: LGHDT and YNNKEL (reference sequence). This CDR3 has 15 amino acids. V was clipped by 1 base and J by 4 bases; unmatched bases: 4. Here the CDR3 reads CASSQAQGEADTQYF. In DNA, the CDR3 is TGTGCCAGCAGCCAAGCACAGGGGGAGGCAGATACGCAGTATTTT.

The V call is TRBV25-1, the J call TRBJ1-1; 8 positions agree with TRBD1. Germline values: CDR1 MGHDK, CDR2 SYGVNS. The CDR3 covers 18 residues. J gave up 6 bases and V 7 bases, and 22 bases lay outside the gene matches. The CDR3 region is CASIGVGHSGQGISEAFF. CDR3 in DNA: TGTGCCAGCATCGGAGTTGGCCATTCAGGACAGGGTATCTCTGAAGCTTTCTTT. Complete variable domain (other parts from reference TRBV25-1 and TRBJ1-1): EADIYQTPRYLVIGTGKKITLECSQTMGHDKMYWYQQDPGMELHLIHYSYGVNSTEKGDLSSESTVSRIRTEHFPLTLESARPSHTSQYLCASIGVGHSGQGISEAFFGQGTRLTVV.

In its sample, this clone was seen a few times. V and J are TRBV10-3 and TRBJ1-2, with 12 bases matching TRBD1. The J segment lost 7 bases and the V segment lost 0 bases, leaving 6 bases of the junction unmatched. The germline V gene has CDR1 ENHRY and CDR2 SYGVKD. CDR3 size: 16 residues. CDR3 sequence (DNA): TGTGCCATCAGTGAGTCTCCGGGACAGGGGGCTAGTGGCTACACCTTC. Residues: CAISESPGQGASGYTF.

This clone was counted a single time. J is TRBJ2-4 and V is TRBV28; tentatively, D is TRBD1 (6 bases). V dropped 5 bases and J dropped 0 bases, with 11 bases sitting between them. CDR1 and CDR2 (germline): MDHEN, SYDVKM. This CDR3 is 15 amino acids long. In nucleotides, the CDR3 is TGTGCCAGCAGTGTACAGGGTTTAGCCAAAAACATTCAGTACTTC. This translates into CASSVQGLAKNIQYF. The full variable domain, with the rest looked up from reference TRBV28 and TRBJ2-4, is DVKVTQSSRYLVKRTGEKVFLECVQDMDHENMFWYRQDPGLGLRLIYFSYDVKMKEKGDIPEGYSVSREKKERFSLILESASTNQTSMYLCASSVQGLAKNIQYFGAGTRLSVL.

The rearrangement joins TRBV15 to TRBJ1-2, with 7 bases aligning to TRBD1. The CDR3 length is 11 residues. Germline assignment: CDR1 LNHNV and CDR2 YYDKDF (reference sequence). V lost 8 bases, J lost 8 bases, and 5 bases stayed unmatched. The CDR3 DNA reads TGTGCCACCGGCACAGGGGCCGGCTACACCTTC. As protein: CATGTGAGYTF.

The chain links TRBV9 to TRBJ2-3; D might be TRBD2 (6 bases). This CDR3 comprises 16 residues. The ends were cut back, 4 bases at V and 2 bases at J, with 17 bases in the middle. The germline V gene encodes CDR1 SGDLS and CDR2 YYNGEE. In DNA form, the CDR3 reads TGTGCCAGCAGCCCCCGGGACTCTGGGTTCACAGATACGCAGTATTTT. It specifies CASSPRDSGFTDTQYF.

This clone was detected only a few times. The rearrangement joins TRBV5-4 to TRBJ2-1; 8 bases are shared with TRBD2. The V gene end was trimmed by 2 bases and the J gene end by 2 bases; junction bases not matched to a gene: 3. The CDR3 has 15 residues. CDR1 and CDR2 (germline): SGHNT, YYREEE (reference sequence). CDR3 in DNA: TGTGCCAGCAGCTTCAGTAGCGGGACCTACAATGAGCAGTTCTTC. Translating gives CASSFSSGTYNEQFF.

The chain uses TRBV6-6 and TRBJ1-1, with a tentative D call TRBD1 (5 bases). Germline lookup yields CDR1 MNHNY and CDR2 SVGAGI (reference sequence). The CDR3 runs 15 residues. Between the trimmed V and J ends, which lost 6 bases and 4 bases, there was a span of 18 bases. The CDR3: CASSRPGSRITEAFF. Here the CDR3 DNA reads TGTGCCAGCAGCCGCCCAGGGTCTAGGATCACTGAAGCTTTCTTT.

The V gene is TRBV2, the J gene TRBJ1-1; no clear D. From germline, CDR1 is SNHLY and CDR2 FYNNEI. The V end was cut by 8 bases, the J end by 7 bases, with 20 bases between. There are 14 residues in the CDR3. CDR3 bases: TGTGCCAGCCTTATAACTCCTATTTTTTATGAAGCTTTCTTT. Translating gives CASLITPIFYEAFF. The variable domain in full, with the rest retrieved from reference TRBV2 and TRBJ1-1, is EPEVTQTPSHQVTQMGQEVILRCVPISNHLYFYWYRQILGQKVEFLVSFYNNEISEKSEIFDDQFSVERPDGSNFTLKIRSTKLEDSAMYFCASLITPIFYEAFFGQGTRLTVV.

The chain couples TRBV6-2 or TRBV6-3 to TRBJ2-2, with 7 bases aligning to TRBD1. CDR3 length: 17 amino acids. Per the germline V gene, CDR1 is MNHEY and CDR2 is SVGEGT. V gave up 0 bases and J gave up 3 bases; unmatched junction bases: 7. The CDR3 DNA reads as TGTGCCAGCAGTTACTCTGGGACAGTCGCCTACACCGGGGAGCTGTTTTTT. As protein: CASSYSGTVAYTGELFF.

This rearrangement joins TRBV7-9 to TRBJ1-6; D ambiguous. V dropped 0 bases and J dropped 10 bases, with 7 bases sitting between them. The CDR3 extends over 13 amino acids. Germline V gives CDR1 SEHNR, CDR2 FQNEAQ (reference sequence). The CDR3 sequence: CASSLAVASPLHF. CDR3 sequence (DNA): TGTGCCAGCAGCTTAGCGGTGGCCTCACCCCTCCACTTT.

The rearrangement uses TRBV3-1 (or the pseudogene TRBV3-2) and TRBJ2-5; D is uncertain. V was cut by 4 bases and J by 3 bases, with 12 bases left in between. Germline-derived CDR1 and CDR2 are LGHDT and YNNKEL (reference sequence). CDR3 size: 14 residues. The CDR3 loop reads CASSPLGGEETQYF. The DNA for the CDR3 is TGTGCCAGCAGCCCCCTTGGTGGAGAAGAGACCCAGTACTTC.

The chain is built from TRBV9 and TRBJ1-6; D ambiguous. Germline CDR1 SGDLS, CDR2 YYNGEE. Trimming shortened V by 0 bases and J by 5 bases, and 9 bases separated the two germline ends. CDR3 length equals 15 residues. The chain's CDR3 is CASSVAPGNNSPLHF. The CDR3 region has the DNA TGTGCCAGCAGCGTAGCGCCGGGGAATAATTCACCCCTCCACTTT.

This CDR3 reads CASSSNDRAGNTIYF. The CDR3 bases are TGTGCCAGCAGCTCCAATGACAGGGCTGGAAACACCATATATTTT. The V and J genes are TRBV5-6 and TRBJ1-3; 7 bases match TRBD1. The CDR3 has 15 residues. V shed 3 bases, J shed 2 bases, and the junction held 5 bases outside the gene matches. CDR1 SGHDT and CDR2 YYEEEE come from the germline V gene.

J is TRBJ1-1 and V is TRBV24-1; D is perhaps TRBD1 (5 bases). Per germline, CDR1 KGHDR and CDR2 SFDVKD. V gave up 2 bases and J gave up 4 bases, with 7 bases separating them. The CDR3 loop spans 13 amino acids. The CDR3 DNA reads as TGTGCCACCAGTGATTGGGGGGGCACTGAAGCTTTCTTT. It translates to CATSDWGGTEAFF.

This clone has only a few counts. The chain couples TRBV6-5 to TRBJ2-7; D might be TRBD1 (6 bases). Per the germline V gene, CDR1 is MNHEY and CDR2 is SVGAGI. The CDR3 extends over 14 amino acids. Trimming removed 7 bases from V and 1 base from J, with 14 bases in between. The CDR3 DNA reads as TGTGCCAGCACCAGGACAGCGACATCCTACGAGCAGTACTTC. It is translated as CASTRTATSYEQYF.

The rearrangement links TRBV3-1 (or the pseudogene TRBV3-2) to TRBJ2-5, with 9 bases that match TRBD2. Losses at the gene ends were 1 base for V and 5 bases for J; bases not matched to a gene: 5. Germline V lookup: CDR1 LGHDT, CDR2 YNNKEL (reference sequence). This CDR3 has 15 amino acids. In nucleotides, the CDR3 is TGTGCCAGCAGCCAAGGTTTTACTAGCGGGGAGACCCAGTACTTC. Translating gives CASSQGFTSGETQYF.

V gene TRBV6-1 combines with J gene TRBJ2-1; 7 bases fit TRBD1. This CDR3 contains 15 residues. J lost 6 bases, V lost 2 bases, and 7 bases had no gene match. CDR1 is MNHNS, CDR2 SASEGT, per germline. CDR3 bases: TGTGCCAGCAGTGAAATGGGACAGCAAGGCAATGAGCAGTTCTTC. Protein sequence: CASSEMGQQGNEQFF.